These 18 T cell receptor beta chains came from one sample sequenced in a study of blood T cell repertoires in COVID-19. Assay: immunoSEQ multiplex PCR; the TCRdb copy retains only in-frame clones and omits some. The sample gives hundreds of thousands of clones, roughly 87% of which show up once; roughly 2.2% is in the top ten. Sequencing was performed on peripheral blood. These receptors originate from a woman in her forties or fifties who had recovered from COVID-19.

The rearrangement links TRBV5-6 to TRBJ2-5, with TRBD1 matching 7 bases. The CDR3 covers 15 residues. Trimming removed 4 bases from V and 5 bases from J; junction bases left unmatched: 11. CDR1 and CDR2 (germline): SGHDT, YYEEEE. CDR3 in DNA: TGTGCCAGCAGCCCGATGACAGGGTCAAGGGAGACCCAGTACTTC. Its translation is CASSPMTGSRETQYF.

The V gene is TRBV18, the J gene TRBJ1-1, with 8 bases fitting TRBD1. V lost 3 bases to trimming and J lost 8 bases; unmatched junction nucleotides: 5. From germline, CDR1 is KGHSH and CDR2 LQKENI. The CDR3 sequence is 13 residues long. CDR3 nucleotides: TGTGCCAGCTCACCTGGGGACAGGCAAGAAGCTTTCTTT. Its translation is CASSPGDRQEAFF.

The genes are TRBV6-6 and TRBJ2-2, with 8 positions matching TRBD1. This CDR3 has 16 residues. The V and J ends lost 4 bases and 0 bases, in that order; junction bases with no gene match: 4. The germline V gene has CDR1 MNHNY and CDR2 SVGAGI (reference sequence). In nucleotides, the CDR3 is TGTGCCAGCAGTTTTGCGGACAGGGCGAACACCGGGGAGCTGTTTTTT. Protein sequence: CASSFADRANTGELFF.

The chain uses TRBV5-4 and TRBJ1-1; no firm D call. Trimming took 0 bases from V and 4 from J, leaving 16 bases between them. The CDR3 has 16 amino acids. From germline, CDR1 is SGHNT and CDR2 YYREEE (reference sequence). In DNA, the CDR3 is TGTGCCAGCAGCTTGGGGCTTGGGAAGGCGGGCACTGAAGCTTTCTTT. It encodes CASSLGLGKAGTEAFF. The full variable domain, its missing parts supplied by reference TRBV5-4 and TRBJ1-1, is ETGVTQSPTHLIKTRGQQVTLRCSSQSGHNTVSWYQQALGQGPQFIFQYYREEENGRGNFPPRFSGLQFPNYSSELNVNALELDDSALYLCASSLGLGKAGTEAFFGQGTRLTVV.

As regards this clone: This CDR3 is also generated by other DNA sequences in the sample. The chain employs TRBV4-3 and TRBJ1-2; no clear D. The CDR3 spans 12 residues. Deletions cut 1 base from V and 4 bases from J, with 4 bases between. Germline assignment: CDR1 LGHNA and CDR2 YSLEER. The CDR3 DNA follows: TGCGCCAGCAGCCAAGCCGGCTATGGCTACACCTTC. This sequence encodes CASSQAGYGYTF.

This clone was recorded once. The rearrangement uses TRBV29-1 and TRBJ1-1; TRBD1 matches at 9 bases. The V and J ends lost 7 bases and 5 bases, in that order; junction bases with no gene match: 8. Germline assignment: CDR1 SQVTM and CDR2 ANQGSEA. The CDR3 contains 13 residues. As DNA, the CDR3 is TGCAGCGCCGTACAGGGGGCAAGAACTGAAGCTTTCTTT. The encoded protein is CSAVQGARTEAFF.

J is TRBJ2-5 and V is TRBV27; D possibly corresponds to TRBD1 (6 bases). With 7 bases removed from V and 5 bases from J, the gap between germline ends came to 26 bases. The CDR3 consists of 17 residues. Germline lookup yields CDR1 MNHEY and CDR2 SMNVEV (reference sequence). CDR3 loop: CASTLTGTGWGPETQYF. The CDR3 bases are TGTGCCAGCACCCTTACTGGAACAGGGTGGGGGCCGGAGACCCAGTACTTC.

This rearrangement joins TRBV30 to TRBJ2-6; D is undetermined. The CDR3 contains 13 residues. V shed 5 bases and J shed 0 bases, with 5 bases lying between them. Looked up from germline, CDR1 is GTSNPN and CDR2 is SVGIG (reference sequence). The CDR3 here is CAWAHSGANVLTF. The CDR3 coding sequence is TGTGCCTGGGCCCACTCTGGGGCCAACGTCCTGACTTTC.

This chain connects TRBV30 to TRBJ2-3, with 12 bases lining up with TRBD2. Per the germline V gene, CDR1 is GTSNPN and CDR2 is SVGIG (reference sequence). The V segment lost 2 bases and the J segment 2 bases; nucleotides outside the gene matches: 5. This CDR3 has 16 residues. CDR3 in amino acids: CAWSSTSGGYTDTQYF. In DNA form, the CDR3 reads TGTGCCTGGAGTAGTACTAGCGGGGGGTACACAGATACGCAGTATTTT.

The rearrangement links TRBV27 to TRBJ2-2, with TRBD2 matching 8 bases. The CDR3 has 16 residues. V was clipped by 2 bases and J by 4 bases; unmatched bases: 6. Germline V CDR1 and CDR2: MNHEY, SMNVEV (reference sequence). CDR3: CASSLGGLVPTGELFF. The CDR3 DNA follows: TGTGCCAGCAGTTTAGGGGGACTAGTTCCCACCGGGGAGCTGTTTTTT.

This clone was seen once. The chain combines TRBV5-1 with TRBJ1-1, with 7 bases aligning to TRBD1. V lost 0 bases and J lost 10; bases outside the gene matches: 6. Germline V lookup: CDR1 SGHRS, CDR2 YFSETQ. The CDR3 has 13 residues. The CDR3 DNA sequence: TGCGCCAGCAGCTTGGGTGACAGGGATGGAGCTTTCTTT. Translated: CASSLGDRDGAFF. Looking up the rest from reference TRBV5-1 and TRBJ1-1 gives the full variable domain: KAGVTQTPRYLIKTRGQQVTLSCSPISGHRSVSWYQQTPGQGLQFLFEYFSETQRNKGNFPGRFSGRQFSNSRSEMNVSTLELGDSALYLCASSLGDRDGAFFGQGTRLTVV.

This clone was seen ten or more times. This chain links TRBV27 with TRBJ1-5; D remains unclear. The V end was cut by 7 bases, the J end by 6 bases, with 16 bases between. Germline assignment: CDR1 MNHEY and CDR2 SMNVEV (reference sequence). The CDR3 spans 14 residues. CDR3 sequence reads: CASNHEGAGQPQHF. CDR3 nucleotides: TGTGCCAGCAACCACGAGGGAGCGGGTCAGCCCCAGCATTTT.

This chain joins TRBV12-3 or TRBV12-4 and TRBJ1-2; D is perhaps TRBD1 (5 bases). The V end was cut by 3 bases, the J end by 4 bases, with 9 bases between. The CDR3 runs to 13 residues. The chain's CDR3 is CASSFGAPYGYTF. For the CDR3, the DNA is TGTGCCAGCAGTTTTGGGGCCCCCTATGGCTACACCTTC.

The chain employs TRBV27 and TRBJ2-2; a weak D match, TRBD2 (6 bases). From germline, CDR1 is MNHEY and CDR2 SMNVEV (reference sequence). The V and J ends lost 3 bases and 6 bases respectively, with 23 bases between them. The CDR3 contains 18 residues. CDR3: CASSLGTPGLVSPGELFF. The CDR3 nucleotides read TGTGCCAGCAGTTTGGGAACGCCGGGACTTGTTAGCCCCGGGGAGCTGTTTTTT.

J is TRBJ2-2 and V is TRBV6-5; D not certain. Trimming left V 2 bases short and J 0 bases short, with 10 bases between. The CDR3 consists of 16 residues. CDR1 is MNHEY, CDR2 SVGAGI, per germline. The CDR3 here is CASSYQIISNTGELFF. The CDR3 nucleotides read TGTGCCAGCAGTTACCAGATTATCTCGAACACCGGGGAGCTGTTTTTT.

The chain recombines TRBV6-5 with TRBJ1-1; no reliable D call. Germline V gene lookup returns CDR1 MNHEY and CDR2 SVGAGI. The length of the CDR3 is 15 residues. V was trimmed by 1 base and J by 0 bases, leaving 9 bases between them. The CDR3: CASSYFYGLNTEAFF. CDR3 DNA sequence: TGTGCCAGCAGTTACTTTTACGGTTTGAACACTGAAGCTTTCTTT.

CDR3 nucleotide sequence: TGTGCCTGGAGTATCCGGACTAGCGGGAGGGCCGAGGGGAGTAGGGTGCAGTTCTTC. Translated, it gives CAWSIRTSGRAEGSRVQFF. This chain uses TRBV30 with TRBJ2-1; TRBD2 aligns across 15 bases. The CDR3 totals 19 residues. The ends lost 2 bases at V and 12 bases at J; junction bases unmatched: 20. Germline-derived CDR1 and CDR2 are GTSNPN and SVGIG (reference sequence).

The chain combines TRBV28 with TRBJ1-1, with 7 bases fitting TRBD1. Looked up from germline, CDR1 is MDHEN and CDR2 is SYDVKM. The junction had 11 bases not matched to a gene; V was cut back by 5 bases and J by 8 bases. This CDR3 has 14 amino acids. The CDR3 DNA reads as TGTGCCAGCAGTCTTGCCGGACAGGCCATAGAAGCTTTCTTT. Translated: CASSLAGQAIEAFF.